This T cell receptor beta chain was retrieved from a study of PD-L1 blockade in urothelial cancer. Looking at the study overall: Analyzed time points were 3 weeks (second dose) and 6 weeks after therapy began. Specimens of blood held a median count of roughly 150,000 T cells. Study-wide results and limits: Pretreatment clonality of the blood TCR repertoire below the median was predictive of superior survival.

Time point specified: peripheral blood 6 weeks after treatment start. The method was immunoSEQ multiplex PCR; TCRdb's version includes in-frame clones alone and lacks a portion of them. The repertoire consists of about 120,000 clones, with approximately 90% occurring once and the leading ten covering about 1.8%. The CDR3 runs to 13 residues. The junction had 3 bases not matched to a gene; V was cut back by 4 bases and J by 3 bases. Germline CDR1 LNHDA, CDR2 SQIVND (reference sequence). As concerns this clone: No antigen is known for it.

This chain joins TRBV19 and TRBJ2-7; 7 bases are shared with TRBD1. This receptor was taken from a man aged 55 to 70 with urothelial cancer. Sequencing used PBMCs, obtained around atezolizumab (anti-PD-L1) treatment. In DNA form, the CDR3 reads TGTGCCAGTAGTAGCCGACAGGGCTACGAGCAGTACTTC. This encodes CASSSRQGYEQYF.